The clone carrying this T cell receptor beta chain was found many times. These data are taken from a study of T cells in Graves' hyperthyroidism and ophthalmopathy. Across the whole study: Pretreatment peripheral blood was obtained at initial diagnosis.

Trimming removed 4 bases at V and 5 bases at J, with 18 bases between. Germline V gene lookup returns CDR1 MNHEY and CDR2 SMNVEV (reference sequence). The CDR3 has 16 residues. TCR beta CDR3 sequences were amplified from RNA transcripts. The HTBI primer set served for first-round RT-PCR of the TCR CDR3. MiXCR was run by TCRdb on the multiplex PCR reads, yielding one entry per CDR3 protein. Among approximately 600,000 distinct CDR3 sequences listed, approximately 15% were seen once. The PBMCs were taken from around 9 ml of fresh peripheral blood. The TCR sequence derives from a woman under 30 with Graves' ophthalmopathy. The sample comprised blood. The chain combines TRBV27 with TRBJ2-1; tentatively, D is TRBD1 or TRBD2 (5 bases each). The CDR3 is CASSSPKTGTNNEQFF. DNA for the CDR3: TGTGCCAGCAGTTCCCCTAAAACTGGGACCAACAATGAGCAGTTCTTC.